This TCR beta chain stems from a study of prognosis after radiotherapy for stage I lung cancer. Study at large: Ages of the roughly 13 men and a handful of women ranged 53 to 84 years, median around 74.

This clonotype was found many times. Its antigen remains unidentified. Germline V gene sequence: CDR1 LGHDT, CDR2 YNNKEL (reference sequence). With 4 bases clipped from V and 4 bases from J, the junction kept 6 bases outside the gene matches. This CDR3 region has 16 residues. Two rounds of multiplex PCR amplified TCR beta CDR3 from genomic DNA. Gene-specific TRBV and TRBJ primers were used in PCR round one. TCRdb reprocessed the multiplex PCR reads via MiXCR and lists one record per CDR3 protein. The data show tens of thousands of distinct CDR3 sequences, roughly a quarter seen once. Study outcomes and limitations: Medians of about 9,700 versus 6,500 showed unique TCR clone counts falling after stereotactic body radiation therapy.

V usage is TRBV3-1 and J usage is TRBJ2-3; the match to TRBD2 covers 12 bases. Sequenced material: PBMCs, taken before or after stereotactic body radiation therapy (not recorded which). The sequence was obtained from a donor over 45 with non-small cell lung cancer. The CDR3 DNA is TGTGCCAGCAGCCCGCGACTAGCGGGGGCCCCAGATACGCAGTATTTT. Translated, it gives CASSPRLAGAPDTQYF.